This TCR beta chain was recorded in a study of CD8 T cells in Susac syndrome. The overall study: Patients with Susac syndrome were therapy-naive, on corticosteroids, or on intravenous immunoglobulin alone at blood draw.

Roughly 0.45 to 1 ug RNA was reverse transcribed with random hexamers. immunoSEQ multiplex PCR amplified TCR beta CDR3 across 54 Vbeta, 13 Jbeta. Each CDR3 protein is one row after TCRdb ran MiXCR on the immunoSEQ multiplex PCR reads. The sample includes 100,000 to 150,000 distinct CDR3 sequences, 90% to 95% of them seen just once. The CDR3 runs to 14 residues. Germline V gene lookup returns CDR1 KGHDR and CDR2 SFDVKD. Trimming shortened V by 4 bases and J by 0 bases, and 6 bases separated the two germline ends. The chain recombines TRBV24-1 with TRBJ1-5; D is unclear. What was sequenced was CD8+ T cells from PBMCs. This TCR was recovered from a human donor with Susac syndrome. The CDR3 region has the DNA TGTGCCACCAGTGACCCAGATAGCAATCAGCCCCAGCATTTT. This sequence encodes CATSDPDSNQPQHF.